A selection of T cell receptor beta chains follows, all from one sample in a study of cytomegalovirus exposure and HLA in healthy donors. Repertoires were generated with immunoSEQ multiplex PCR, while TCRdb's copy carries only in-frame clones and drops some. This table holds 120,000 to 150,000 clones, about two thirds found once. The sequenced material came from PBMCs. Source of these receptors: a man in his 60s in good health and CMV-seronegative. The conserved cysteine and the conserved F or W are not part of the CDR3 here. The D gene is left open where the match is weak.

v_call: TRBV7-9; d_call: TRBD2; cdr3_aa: SSSFPLAGTRSSTDTQY
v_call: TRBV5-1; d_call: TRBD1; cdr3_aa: ASSPTPGQGFTEAF
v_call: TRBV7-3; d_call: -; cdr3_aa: ASSPQGNTEAF
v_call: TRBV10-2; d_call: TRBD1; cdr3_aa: ASVGQRTTNEKLF
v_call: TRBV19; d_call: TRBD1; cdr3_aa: ASSYGTGGAYGYT
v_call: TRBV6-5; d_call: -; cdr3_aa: ASSHTGVNTGELF
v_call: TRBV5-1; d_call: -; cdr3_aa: ASSLLLSTDTQY
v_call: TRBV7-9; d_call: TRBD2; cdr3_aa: ASSPSGTSGYNEQF
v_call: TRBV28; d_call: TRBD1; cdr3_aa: ASSRDRDRTYEQY
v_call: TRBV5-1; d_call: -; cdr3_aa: ASSPMGRSRPYEQY
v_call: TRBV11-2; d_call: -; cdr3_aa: ASTFRSGLDTEAF
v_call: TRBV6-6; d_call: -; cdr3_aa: ATEHTHTGELF
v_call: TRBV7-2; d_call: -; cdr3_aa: ASNRAETASYEQY
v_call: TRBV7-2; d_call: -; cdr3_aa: ASSLESIAKNIQY
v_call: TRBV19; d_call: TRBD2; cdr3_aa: ASTELAGVSGANVLT
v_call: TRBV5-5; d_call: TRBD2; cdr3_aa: ASSLGEGTSGNTGELF
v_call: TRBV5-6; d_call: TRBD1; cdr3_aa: ASSFNRGPNTEAF
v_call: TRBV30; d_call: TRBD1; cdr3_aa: AWIPRGVDLNTEAF
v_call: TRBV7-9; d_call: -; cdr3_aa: ATQGRGNEKLF
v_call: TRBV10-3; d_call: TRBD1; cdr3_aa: AISESTTGGVGNQPQH
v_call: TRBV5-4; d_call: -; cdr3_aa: ASSGGFRDEQY
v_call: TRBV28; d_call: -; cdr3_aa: ASSSPWTVAYNEQF
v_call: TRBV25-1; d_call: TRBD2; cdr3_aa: ASSEAGDLNEQF
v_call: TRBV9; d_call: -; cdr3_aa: ASSLHSSFLNTEAF
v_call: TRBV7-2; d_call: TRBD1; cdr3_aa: ASSPGGWTGLNYGYT
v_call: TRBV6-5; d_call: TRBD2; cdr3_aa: ASSSSGTETQY
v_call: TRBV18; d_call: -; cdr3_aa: ASSPPRQSQETQY
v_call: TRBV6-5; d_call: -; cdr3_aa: ASSGHFNTEAF
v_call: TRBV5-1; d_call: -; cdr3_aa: ASSLGGVENYGYT
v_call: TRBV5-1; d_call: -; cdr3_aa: ASSLSGDNSPLH
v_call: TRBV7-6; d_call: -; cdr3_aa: ASSLEGWTNQPQH
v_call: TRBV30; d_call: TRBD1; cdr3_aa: AWSGQGLHGNTIY
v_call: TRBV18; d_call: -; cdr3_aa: ASSPTTGVGEKLF
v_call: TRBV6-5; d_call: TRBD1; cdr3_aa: ASSRDRGNEQY
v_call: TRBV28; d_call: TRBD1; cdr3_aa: ASSPGQGPPAEAF
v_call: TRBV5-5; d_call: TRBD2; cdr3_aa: ASSLLAGGAGELF
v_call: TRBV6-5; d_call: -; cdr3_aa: ASSSSFEAF
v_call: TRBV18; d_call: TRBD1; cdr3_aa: ASSRRQGDTEAF
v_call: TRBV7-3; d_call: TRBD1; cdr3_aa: ASSSDRQGSEAF
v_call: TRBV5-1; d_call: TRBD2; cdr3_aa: ASSFGLAGGPRANEQY
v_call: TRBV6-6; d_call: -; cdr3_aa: ASSYRGQQTLYGYT
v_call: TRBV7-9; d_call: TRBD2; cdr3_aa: ASSFSSGSGYNEQF
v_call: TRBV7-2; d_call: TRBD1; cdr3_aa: ASSLSTGGPYEQY
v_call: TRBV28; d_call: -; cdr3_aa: ASSLSAGYEKLF
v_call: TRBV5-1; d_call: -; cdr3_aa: ASSLGQVGSYEQY
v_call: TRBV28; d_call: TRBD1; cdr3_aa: ASSPQGTGGSGDTQY
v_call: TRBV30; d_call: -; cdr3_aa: AWSSQWRTYGYT
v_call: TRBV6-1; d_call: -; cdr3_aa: ASSENLVVRKLF
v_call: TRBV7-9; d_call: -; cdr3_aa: ASSSLGRDRNYGYT
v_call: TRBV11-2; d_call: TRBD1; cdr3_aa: ASSSRQGPYGYT
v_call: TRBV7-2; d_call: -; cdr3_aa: ASSLGAEEETQY
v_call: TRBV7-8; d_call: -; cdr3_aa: ASSLARAVQEGYT
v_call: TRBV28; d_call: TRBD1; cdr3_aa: ASSYSGTGENQPQH
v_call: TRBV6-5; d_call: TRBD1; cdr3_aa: ASSYIGTGVHNEQF
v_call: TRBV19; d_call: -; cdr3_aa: ASSMLPTNEKLF
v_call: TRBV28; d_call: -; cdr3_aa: ASRLRGTYNYGYT
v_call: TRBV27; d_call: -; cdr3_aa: ASSFAKGRQIDYEQY
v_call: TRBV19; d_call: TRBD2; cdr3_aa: ASSFSGRDFNEQF
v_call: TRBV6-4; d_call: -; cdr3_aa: ASSDSQGSNEQF